The 15 T cell receptor beta chains listed next were all sequenced from one sample in a study of cytomegalovirus exposure and HLA in healthy donors. The primer mix had 60 Vbeta and 13 Jbeta primers. Assay: immunoSEQ multiplex PCR; the TCRdb copy retains only in-frame clones and omits some. Here the sample spans some 150,000 clones, about 80% being singletons. Source material: PBMCs. The receptors shown here come from a man aged 25 to 45 in good health and CMV-seronegative.

This sequence joins TRBV5-6 and TRBJ2-6; a possible D gene is TRBD1 (6 bases). Germline V gene sequence: CDR1 SGHDT, CDR2 YYEEEE. The V gene lost 4 bases and the J gene lost 0 bases, with 8 bases spanning the gap. The CDR3 runs 15 residues. CDR3 DNA: TGTGCCAGCAGCGAACAGGGCTCTGGGGCCAACGTCCTGACTTTC. This translates into CASSEQGSGANVLTF.

This chain uses TRBV28 with TRBJ2-4, with 8 bases aligning to TRBD1. CDR3 size: 14 residues. CDR1 and CDR2 from the germline V gene are MDHEN and SYDVKM. The junction had 5 bases not matched to a gene; V was cut back by 6 bases and J by 4 bases. In DNA form, the CDR3 reads TGTGCCAGCAGCCCCCGGACAGGGAAAAACATTCAGTACTTC. It encodes CASSPRTGKNIQYF. The entire variable domain, with the rest obtained from reference TRBV28 and TRBJ2-4, is as follows: DVKVTQSSRYLVKRTGEKVFLECVQDMDHENMFWYRQDPGLGLRLIYFSYDVKMKEKGDIPEGYSVSREKKERFSLILESASTNQTSMYLCASSPRTGKNIQYFGAGTRLSVL.

The chain recombines TRBV14 with TRBJ2-1, with TRBD2 as a possible D gene (7 bases). CDR3 length: 15 amino acids. V was cut by 1 base and J by 4 bases, with 11 bases left in between. Germline loops: CDR1 SGHDN, CDR2 FVKESK. The CDR3 region is CASSQVGGAYNEQFF. Here the CDR3 DNA reads TGTGCCAGCAGCCAAGTTGGGGGGGCATACAATGAGCAGTTCTTC. Supplemented by reference TRBV14 and TRBJ2-1, the full variable domain reads EAGVTQFPSHSVIEKGQTVTLRCDPISGHDNLYWYRRVMGKEIKFLLHFVKESKQDESGMPNNRFLAERTGGTYSTLKVQPAELEDSGVYFCASSQVGGAYNEQFFGPGTRLTVL.

The CDR3 loop is CASTSRSYNEQFF. CDR3 coding DNA: TGTGCCAGCACCTCCCGGTCCTACAATGAGCAGTTCTTC. The chain combines TRBV7-2 with TRBJ2-1, with no clear D. The CDR3 runs 13 residues. V was cut by 7 bases and J by 1 base, with 8 bases left in between. Germline CDR1 reads SGHTA; CDR2 reads FQGNSA.

The rearrangement links TRBV30 to TRBJ2-3; weak D call: TRBD1 (6 bases). CDR1 and CDR2 from the germline V gene are GTSNPN and SVGIG (reference sequence). This CDR3 comprises 14 residues. V lost 8 bases to trimming and J lost 3 bases, with 18 bases between them. CDR3 coding DNA: TGTGCCCGGCGTGACAGGATTAATACAGATACGCAGTATTTT. This gives the protein CARRDRINTDTQYF.

The rearrangement joins TRBV28 to TRBJ2-3; 9 nucleotides line up with TRBD1. The junction had 3 bases not matched to a gene; V was cut back by 1 base and J by 4 bases. Per the germline V gene, CDR1 is MDHEN and CDR2 is SYDVKM. The length of the CDR3 is 15 residues. CDR3: CASSLLTGGADTQYF. As DNA, the CDR3 is TGTGCCAGCAGTTTATTGACAGGGGGAGCAGATACGCAGTATTTT.

This clone has a count of ten or more. The chain recombines TRBV30 with TRBJ1-2, with D uncertain. The CDR3 covers 11 residues. Germline-derived CDR1 and CDR2 are GTSNPN and SVGIG (reference sequence). The V and J ends lost 5 bases and 8 bases respectively, with 12 bases between them. The CDR3 region has the DNA TGTGCCTGGTTGGAGTTTTACGGCTACACCTTC. This gives the protein CAWLEFYGYTF.

V and J are TRBV7-9 and TRBJ2-3; D is possibly TRBD2 (5 bases). The germline CDR1 and CDR2 sequences are SEHNR and FQNEAQ (reference sequence). CDR3 length: 13 residues. Trimming pared 2 bases from V and 4 bases from J, leaving 7 bases between. Written as DNA, the CDR3 is TGTGCCAGCAGCTTACTGGGAGCAGATACGCAGTATTTT. Protein product: CASSLLGADTQYF.

DNA of the CDR3: TGTGCCAGTAGTCCCCGGACAGAACTCTTAAACGAGCAGTACTTC. Translation gives CASSPRTELLNEQYF. The chain combines TRBV19 with TRBJ2-7; the D gene is possibly TRBD1 (6 bases). Trimming pared 5 bases from V and 5 bases from J, leaving 19 bases between. The germline gives CDR1 LNHDA, CDR2 SQIVND (reference sequence). The CDR3 sequence is 15 residues long.

V usage is TRBV5-6 and J usage is TRBJ2-5; TRBD2 agrees at 15 bases. The CDR3 runs 16 residues. Germline loops: CDR1 SGHDT, CDR2 YYEEEE. J lost 4 bases, V lost 2 bases, and 3 bases had no gene match. CDR3 loop: CASSFRTSGGGETQYF. CDR3 nucleotides: TGTGCCAGCAGCTTCCGGACTAGCGGGGGGGGAGAGACCCAGTACTTC.

This chain uses TRBV6-5 with TRBJ2-7; no clear D gene. The V and J ends lost 0 bases and 2 bases respectively, with 5 bases between them. The CDR3 covers 13 residues. Germline V gives CDR1 MNHEY, CDR2 SVGAGI. CDR3 sequence: CASSYSVAYEQYF. CDR3 nucleotides: TGTGCCAGCAGTTACTCGGTAGCCTACGAGCAGTACTTC.

The V gene is TRBV6-4, the J gene TRBJ1-2; no clear D. The CDR3 has 13 amino acids. V was trimmed by 7 bases and J by 7 bases, leaving 16 bases between them. The germline V gene encodes CDR1 MRHNA and CDR2 SNTAGT. This CDR3 reads CASKRTGEFGYTF. For the CDR3, the DNA is TGTGCCAGCAAGCGAACGGGAGAGTTTGGCTACACCTTC.

V is TRBV6-5 and J is TRBJ1-2, with D possibly TRBD1 on 5 matching bases. CDR1 and CDR2 from the germline V gene are MNHEY and SVGAGI. CDR3 length equals 13 residues. V lost 8 bases to trimming and J lost 6 bases, with 16 bases between them. CDR3 sequence (DNA): TGTGCCAGCGGGTCCCTACCGACAGATGGCTACACCTTC. Translating gives CASGSLPTDGYTF.

A few counts support this clone. The chain combines TRBV7-2 with TRBJ1-5; possibly TRBD1 for D (5 bases). The CDR3 loop spans 13 amino acids. The germline V gene encodes CDR1 SGHTA and CDR2 FQGNSA. Trimming shortened V by 5 bases and J by 7 bases, and 12 bases separated the two germline ends. CDR3 coding DNA: TGTGCCAGCAGCGTCTCTGGGGCGCAGCCCCAGCATTTT. Translated: CASSVSGAQPQHF.

The V gene is TRBV6-5, the J gene TRBJ2-7; D gene ambiguous. The V end was cut by 6 bases, the J end by 0 bases, with 9 bases between. Germline V gene data show CDR1 as MNHEY and CDR2 as SVGAGI. The CDR3 sequence is 13 residues long. CDR3 residues: CASSHVYSYEQYF. As DNA, the CDR3 is TGTGCCAGCAGCCACGTCTACTCCTACGAGCAGTACTTC.